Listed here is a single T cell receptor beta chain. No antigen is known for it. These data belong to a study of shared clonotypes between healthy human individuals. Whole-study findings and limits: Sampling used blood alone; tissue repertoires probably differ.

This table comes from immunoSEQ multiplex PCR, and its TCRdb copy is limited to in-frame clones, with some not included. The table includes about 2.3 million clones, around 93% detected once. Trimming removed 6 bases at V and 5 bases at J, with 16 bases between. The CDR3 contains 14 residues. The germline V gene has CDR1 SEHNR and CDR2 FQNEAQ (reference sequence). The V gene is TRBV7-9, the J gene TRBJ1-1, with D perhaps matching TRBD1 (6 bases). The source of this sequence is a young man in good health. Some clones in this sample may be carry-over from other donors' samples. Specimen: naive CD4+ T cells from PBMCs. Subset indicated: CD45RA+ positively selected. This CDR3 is CASSSIRGGTEAFF. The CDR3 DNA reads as TGTGCCAGCAGTTCGATCAGGGGAGGGACTGAAGCTTTCTTT.